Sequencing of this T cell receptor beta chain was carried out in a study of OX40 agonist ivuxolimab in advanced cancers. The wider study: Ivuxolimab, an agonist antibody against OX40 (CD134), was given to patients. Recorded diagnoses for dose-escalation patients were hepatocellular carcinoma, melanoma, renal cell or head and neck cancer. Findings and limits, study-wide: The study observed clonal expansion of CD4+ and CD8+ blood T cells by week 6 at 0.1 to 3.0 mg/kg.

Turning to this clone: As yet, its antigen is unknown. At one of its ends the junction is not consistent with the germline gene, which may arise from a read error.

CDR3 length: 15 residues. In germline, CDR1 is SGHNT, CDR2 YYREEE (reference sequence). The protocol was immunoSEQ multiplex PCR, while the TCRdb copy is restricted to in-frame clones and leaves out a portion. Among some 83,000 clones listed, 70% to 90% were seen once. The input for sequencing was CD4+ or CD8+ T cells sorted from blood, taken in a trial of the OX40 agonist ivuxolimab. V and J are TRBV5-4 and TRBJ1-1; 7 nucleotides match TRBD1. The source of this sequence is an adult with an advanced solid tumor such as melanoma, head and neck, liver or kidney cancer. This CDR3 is CASNLPGQRTSEAFF. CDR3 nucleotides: TGTGCCAGCAACTTGCCGGGACAGAGAACAAGTGAAGCTTTCTTT.